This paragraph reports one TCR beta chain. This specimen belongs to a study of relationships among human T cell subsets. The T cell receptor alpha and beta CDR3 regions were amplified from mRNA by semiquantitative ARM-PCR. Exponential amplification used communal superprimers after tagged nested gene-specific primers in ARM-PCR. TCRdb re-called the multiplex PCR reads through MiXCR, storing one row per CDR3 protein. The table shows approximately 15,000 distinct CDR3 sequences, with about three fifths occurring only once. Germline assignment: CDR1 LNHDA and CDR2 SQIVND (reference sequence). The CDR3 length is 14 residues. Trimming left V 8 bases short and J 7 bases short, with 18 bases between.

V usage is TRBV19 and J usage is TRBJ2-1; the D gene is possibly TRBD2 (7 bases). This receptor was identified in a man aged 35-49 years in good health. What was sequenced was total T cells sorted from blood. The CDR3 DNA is TGTGCCAGTGGATCGGCGGGGGCCCGGAATGAGCAGTTCTTC. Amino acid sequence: CASGSAGARNEQFF. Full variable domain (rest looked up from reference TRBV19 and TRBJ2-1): DGGITQSPKYLFRKEGQNVTLSCEQNLNHDAMYWYRQDPGQGLRLIYYSQIVNDFQKGDIAEGYSVSREKKESFPLTVTSAQKNPTAFYLCASGSAGARNEQFFGPGTRLTVL.